The source of this T cell receptor (beta chain) is a study of shared clonotypes between healthy human individuals. As to this clone: Its antigen remains unknown.

Overall study results and limits: An anticipated effect of sequencing depth on clonotype sharing among donors was recognized.

Some clones are missing from TCRdb's copy, which holds only in-frame ones; the method was immunoSEQ multiplex PCR. The sample shows roughly 2 million clones, around 95% of them seen only once. The CDR3 consists of 16 residues. V was pared by 5 bases and J by 2 bases, with 9 bases of the junction left unmatched. Looked up from germline, CDR1 is SGHTA and CDR2 is FQGNSA. The rearrangement links TRBV7-2 to TRBJ2-1; 7 bases align to TRBD1. The sequenced sample consisted of naive CD4+ T cells sorted from blood. As to subset: CD45RA+ positively selected. The receptor was derived from a man younger than 30 in good health. CDR3: CASSRTGDPTYNEQFF. In nucleotides, the CDR3 is TGTGCCAGCAGCCGGACAGGCGATCCAACCTACAATGAGCAGTTCTTC. The full variable domain, with the rest looked up from reference TRBV7-2 and TRBJ2-1, is GAGVSQSPSNKVTEKGKDVELRCDPISGHTALYWYRQSLGQGLEFLIYFQGNSAPDKSGLPSDRFSAERTGGSVSTLTIQRTQQEDSAVYLCASSRTGDPTYNEQFFGPGTRLTVL.